This is a list of T cell receptor beta chains from one sample in a study of OX40 agonist ivuxolimab in advanced cancers. Repertoires were generated with immunoSEQ multiplex PCR, while TCRdb's copy carries only in-frame clones and drops some. This repertoire shows over 55,000 clones, roughly 94% found once; its top ten account for 15% to 17%. The input for sequencing was CD4+ or CD8+ T cells sorted from blood, taken in a trial of the OX40 agonist ivuxolimab. The source of these receptors is an adult with an advanced solid tumor such as melanoma, head and neck, liver or kidney cancer. The CDR3 runs from the conserved cysteine through the conserved F or W. A D gene is named only where the DNA matches it firmly. Not all rows give a size; the values are once, few, many and, for expanded clones, a class.

v_gene	j_gene	abundance	d_gene	CDR3aa	CDR3nt
TRBV5-6	TRBJ1-6	.	.	CASSLVPGAPLHF	TGTGCCAGCAGCTTGGTTCCGGGAGCGCCCCTCCACTTT
TRBV4-3	TRBJ2-7	.	.	CASSQDRINPVYEQYF	TGCGCCAGCAGCCAAGATCGGATCAACCCCGTCTACGAGCAGTACTTC
TRBV28	TRBJ1-5	.	TRBD1	CASSLGQGPQPQHF	TGTGCCAGCAGTTTGGGACAGGGTCCACAGCCCCAGCATTTT
TRBV6-5	TRBJ2-5	.	.	CASSYSSLETQYF	TGTGCCAGCAGTTACTCTTCGCTGGAGACCCAGTACTTC
TRBV27	TRBJ2-1	.	.	CASSLEKVGNEQFF	TGTGCCAGCAGTTTGGAGAAGGTCGGGAATGAGCAGTTCTTC
TRBV27	TRBJ2-1	.	.	CASSPLGDIRSYNEQFF	TGTGCCAGCAGTCCACTAGGGGACATCCGCTCCTACAATGAGCAGTTCTTC
TRBV19	TRBJ1-2	.	.	CASSTHGGGRYTF	TGTGCCAGTAGTACCCACGGGGGAGGACGCTACACCTTC
TRBV27	TRBJ2-7	.	.	CASSSGGKLAYEQYF	TGTGCCAGCAGTTCCGGGGGAAAGTTGGCCTACGAGCAGTACTTC
TRBV19	TRBJ2-2	.	.	CASSSEGGELFF	TGTGCCAGTAGTAGCGAAGGGGGGGAGCTGTTTTTT
TRBV4-3	TRBJ2-1	.	.	CASSPVRFGDNEQFF	TGCGCCAGCAGCCCTGTAAGGTTCGGGGACAATGAGCAGTTCTTC
TRBV9	TRBJ2-3	.	TRBD2	CASSVEAGGTDTQYF	TGTGCCAGCAGCGTAGAAGCGGGGGGCACAGATACGCAGTATTTT
TRBV5-6	TRBJ2-1	.	.	CASSSRAVAYNEQFF	TGTGCCAGCAGCTCCCGAGCGGTGGCCTACAATGAGCAGTTCTTC
TRBV4-1	TRBJ2-5	.	TRBD2	CASSQPTRTSESRETQYF	TGCGCCAGCAGCCAACCTACTCGGACTAGCGAGTCGCGGGAGACCCAGTACTTC
TRBV13	TRBJ2-5	once	.	CASSLEAGSSQETQYF	TGTGCCAGCAGCTTAGAGGCAGGTTCCTCCCAAGAGACCCAGTACTTC
TRBV19	TRBJ1-1	.	.	CASSINREAFF	TGTGCCAGTAGTATAAATAGGGAAGCTTTCTTT
TRBV13	TRBJ2-7	few	TRBD1	CASSTGQGYEQYF	TGTGCCAGCAGCACAGGACAGGGCTACGAGCAGTACTTC
TRBV28	TRBJ1-5	.	TRBD1	CASRPTGGWDNQPQHF	TGTGCCAGCAGGCCAACAGGGGGCTGGGACAATCAGCCCCAGCATTTT
TRBV9	TRBJ2-1	.	.	CASSVGGLAYNEQFF	TGTGCCAGCAGCGTAGGAGGACTCGCCTACAATGAGCAGTTCTTC
TRBV19	TRBJ1-1	.	TRBD1	CASSISTGAWSTEAFF	TGTGCCAGTAGTATCTCTACAGGGGCTTGGTCCACTGAAGCTTTCTTT
TRBV11-2	TRBJ1-6	.	.	CASSLEGSSYNSPLHF	TGTGCCAGCAGCTTAGAAGGGAGCTCCTATAATTCACCCCTCCACTTT
TRBV4-1	TRBJ2-6	.	.	CASSQPRAEGVNGANVLTF	TGCGCCAGCAGCCAGCCCAGAGCTGAGGGGGTGAACGGGGCCAACGTCCTGACTTTC
TRBV5-6	TRBJ2-3	.	.	CASQLGLVGGADTQYF	TGTGCCAGCCAGCTTGGGTTGGTGGGAGGCGCAGATACGCAGTATTTT
TRBV19	TRBJ1-1	.	.	CASSAITNTEAFF	TGTGCCAGTAGTGCCATCACGAACACTGAAGCTTTCTTT
TRBV27	TRBJ1-2	.	.	CASSLTGNYGYTF	TGTGCCAGCAGTTTAACGGGCAACTATGGCTACACCTTC
TRBV5-1	TRBJ1-1	.	.	CASSFMEGIGLTEAFF	TGCGCCAGCAGCTTTATGGAGGGAATTGGACTCACTGAAGCTTTCTTT
TRBV6-5	TRBJ2-7	.	.	CASSLRPQGYEQYF	TGTGCCAGCAGCTTGCGACCACAGGGCTACGAGCAGTACTTC
TRBV7-9	TRBJ1-5	.	.	CASSLWGGNQPQHF	TGTGCCAGCAGCTTATGGGGGGGCAATCAGCCCCAGCATTTT
TRBV7-2	TRBJ2-7	once	TRBD1	CASRDSGAYEQYF	TGTGCCAGCCGGGACAGTGGGGCTTACGAGCAGTACTTC
TRBV19	TRBJ1-5	.	TRBD1	CASSQTGGNQPQHF	TGTGCCAGTAGCCAGACAGGGGGTAATCAGCCCCAGCATTTT
TRBV7-9	TRBJ1-1	.	TRBD1	CASSPRQGDTEAFF	TGTGCCAGCAGCCCGCGACAGGGTGACACTGAAGCTTTCTTT
TRBV5-6	TRBJ1-4	.	.	CASSSSLNEKLFF	TGTGCCAGCAGCTCCAGTCTAAATGAAAAACTGTTTTTT
TRBV5-6	TRBJ2-3	once	.	CASSSGTRPADTQYF	TGTGCCAGCAGCTCCGGGACTCGCCCTGCAGATACGCAGTATTTT
TRBV5-5	TRBJ2-7	.	.	CASSLPYTGLSSYEQYF	TGTGCCAGCAGCTTGCCCTACACAGGGTTATCCTCCTACGAGCAGTACTTC
TRBV4-3	TRBJ1-4	.	.	CASSQDDRGEKLFF	TGCGCCAGCAGCCAAGATGACCGGGGGGAAAAACTGTTTTTT
TRBV13	TRBJ1-1	few	.	CASSGRTGNTEAFF	TGTGCCAGCAGCGGTAGGACGGGGAACACTGAAGCTTTCTTT
TRBV7-9	TRBJ2-4	.	.	CASSLGFRTADYPKNIQYF	TGTGCCAGCAGCTTAGGGTTTAGGACAGCTGACTACCCAAAAAACATTCAGTACTTC
TRBV19	TRBJ2-3	.	TRBD2	CASTPLGLATDTQYF	TGTGCCAGTACCCCCCTTGGACTAGCAACAGATACGCAGTATTTT
TRBV6-5	TRBJ2-3	.	.	CASSPPGLYTDTQYF	TGTGCCAGCAGTCCTCCGGGACTTTACACAGATACGCAGTATTTT
TRBV4-1	TRBJ2-2	.	.	CASSQGRTGSNTGELFF	TGCGCCAGCAGCCAAGGGAGAACAGGGTCGAACACCGGGGAGCTGTTTTTT
TRBV7-9	TRBJ2-1	.	TRBD2	CASIPGGASYNEQFF	TGTGCCAGCATCCCGGGGGGGGCGTCCTACAATGAGCAGTTCTTC
TRBV14	TRBJ2-1	.	.	CASSRVRGAPYNEQFF	TGTGCCAGCAGCCGCGTAAGGGGCGCCCCCTACAATGAGCAGTTCTTC
TRBV4-2	TRBJ2-2	.	TRBD2	CASSQGLAGVGTGELFF	TGTGCCAGCAGCCAAGGACTAGCGGGAGTTGGGACCGGGGAGCTGTTTTTT
TRBV27	TRBJ2-2	.	.	CASSLMGGASGELFF	TGTGCCAGCAGTTTAATGGGGGGCGCGTCCGGGGAGCTGTTTTTT
TRBV27	TRBJ2-6	once	.	CASSSHSGANVLTF	TGTGCCAGCAGTTCCCACTCTGGGGCCAACGTCCTGACTTTC
TRBV5-1	TRBJ2-1	.	.	CASSPGVTYNEQFF	TGCGCCAGCAGCCCCGGAGTGACCTACAATGAGCAGTTCTTC
TRBV7-2	TRBJ2-7	.	.	CASSHPNQFYEQYF	TGTGCCAGCAGCCACCCAAACCAGTTTTACGAGCAGTACTTC
TRBV16	TRBJ2-1	.	.	CASSQIGVNEQFF	TGTGCCAGCAGCCAAATAGGTGTTAATGAGCAGTTCTTC
TRBV10-2	TRBJ2-1	.	.	CASSESSAQHNEQFF	TGCGCCAGCAGTGAGTCGAGCGCCCAACACAATGAGCAGTTCTTC
TRBV7-9	TRBJ1-1	.	.	CASSPRGRENTEAFF	TGTGCCAGCAGCCCAAGAGGCAGGGAGAACACTGAAGCTTTCTTT
TRBV21-1	TRBJ2-5	.	.	CARGGTSGYQETQYF	TGTGCCAGGGGGGGGACTAGCGGGTACCAAGAGACCCAGTACTTC
TRBV11-2	TRBJ1-6	.	.	CASSLDAEQNYSPLHF	TGTGCCAGCAGCTTAGATGCGGAACAGAATTATTCACCCCTCCACTTT
TRBV6-1	TRBJ2-5	.	.	CASTPPKYQETQYF	TGTGCCAGCACTCCACCAAAGTACCAAGAGACCCAGTACTTC
TRBV28	TRBJ1-2	.	.	CASSSRGRGTNYGYTF	TGTGCCAGCAGTTCCCGCGGACGGGGGACTAACTATGGCTACACCTTC
TRBV5-3	TRBJ1-1	.	.	CARNLAGNTEAFF	TGTGCCAGAAACCTGGCGGGGAACACTGAAGCTTTCTTT
TRBV7-9	TRBJ1-4	.	.	CASSLATLTGDEKLFF	TGTGCCAGCAGCTTAGCGACGCTTACGGGGGATGAAAAACTGTTTTTT
TRBV29-1	TRBJ1-1	.	.	CSVVGNTEAFF	TGCAGCGTTGTCGGCAACACTGAAGCTTTCTTT
TRBV5-8	TRBJ2-7	once	.	CASSQDWDEQYF	TGTGCCAGCAGCCAGGACTGGGACGAGCAGTACTTC